Below, 18 T cell receptor beta chains from the same sample are listed, as sequenced in a study of a mutant IDH1 vaccine in newly diagnosed glioma. Sequenced by immunoSEQ multiplex PCR; TCRdb stores in-frame clones only, minus some. The table includes about 40,000 clones, approximately 91% detected once. Documented time point: week 5, during vaccination. Topical imiquimod accompanied each vaccine dose, which consisted of 300 ug of mutant IDH1 20-mer peptide. For these receptors, no antigen is known. Sequencing used PBMCs, obtained from a glioma patient whose treatment included an IDH1 peptide vaccine. The source is a man between 50 and 59 years old with glioma.

The rearrangement uses TRBV19 and TRBJ1-2; a possible D gene is TRBD1 (5 bases). V was cut by 5 bases and J by 5 bases, with 9 bases left in between. The CDR3 is made up of 12 amino acids. Germline V gene sequence: CDR1 LNHDA, CDR2 SQIVND (reference sequence). CDR3 DNA: TGTGCCAGTAGTCCGGGGGGGTATGGCTACACCTTC. Translating gives CASSPGGYGYTF.

This chain joins TRBV19 and TRBJ2-2, with 9 bases that match TRBD2. CDR3 size: 13 residues. V lost 11 bases and J lost 7; bases outside the gene matches: 8. Germline CDR1 reads LNHDA; CDR2 reads SQIVND (reference sequence). The chain's CDR3 is CAVQTSGSGELFF. CDR3 coding DNA: TGTGCCGTCCAGACTAGCGGTAGCGGGGAGCTGTTTTTT.

The chain combines TRBV21-1 with TRBJ1-5. TRBV21-1 is deemed a pseudogene. This CDR3 contains 15 residues. The CDR3 sequence: CASSKVFLSNQPQHF. CDR3 nucleotides: TGTGCCAGCAGCAAAGTTTTCCTAAGCAATCAGCCCCAGCATTTT.

The V gene is TRBV4-3, the J gene TRBJ1-6; TRBD1 might be the D (5 bases). The V end lost 4 bases, the J end lost 7 bases, and 14 bases lay between the germline ends. This CDR3 is built from 15 residues. Looked up from germline, CDR1 is LGHNA and CDR2 is YSLEER. CDR3 amino acids: CASSRGRERNSPLHF. The CDR3 DNA follows: TGCGCCAGCAGCCGGGGACGGGAGAGGAATTCACCCCTCCACTTT.

The chain is built from TRBV2 and TRBJ1-4; 9 bases match TRBD1. The V and J ends lost 4 bases and 5 bases, in that order; junction bases with no gene match: 5. This CDR3 spans 15 amino acids. In germline, CDR1 is SNHLY, CDR2 FYNNEI. The CDR3 sequence: CASSVGQGINEKLFF. The CDR3 DNA follows: TGTGCCAGCAGTGTTGGACAGGGGATAAATGAAAAACTGTTTTTT.

The J gene is TRBJ2-3, the V gene TRBV28; 10 bases line up with TRBD2. The CDR3 length is 15 residues. With 6 bases clipped from V and 2 bases from J, the junction kept 5 bases outside the gene matches. Per germline, CDR1 MDHEN and CDR2 SYDVKM. CDR3 sequence: CASSRLAGFTDTQYF. Here the CDR3 DNA reads TGTGCCAGCAGCAGACTAGCGGGTTTCACAGATACGCAGTATTTT.

The chain recombines TRBV5-6 with TRBJ1-2; no firm D call. The V and J ends lost 4 bases and 4 bases respectively, with 8 bases between them. The germline CDR1 and CDR2 sequences are SGHDT and YYEEEE. The CDR3 length is 12 residues. CDR3 loop: CASSPGSYGYTF. CDR3 in DNA: TGTGCCAGCAGCCCCGGAAGCTATGGCTACACCTTC.

The chain links TRBV7-2 to TRBJ2-5; D not certain. V was clipped by 2 bases and J by 2 bases, with 12 bases between them. This CDR3 contains 15 residues. In germline, CDR1 is SGHTA, CDR2 FQGNSA. DNA for the CDR3: TGTGCCAGCAGCTTAAATTTGTACCAGCAAGAGACCCAGTACTTC. Translated: CASSLNLYQQETQYF.

The gene calls are TRBV18 and TRBJ2-7; D possibly uses TRBD1 or TRBD2 (5 bases each). CDR1 KGHSH and CDR2 LQKENI come from the germline V gene. Trimming removed 2 bases at V and 0 bases at J, with 11 bases between. The CDR3 sequence is 15 residues long. DNA for the CDR3: TGTGCCAGCTCACCAGGGGGTGGGTTCTCCTACGAGCAGTACTTC. Translated, it gives CASSPGGGFSYEQYF.

V usage is TRBV4-1 and J usage is TRBJ1-1, with D possibly matching TRBD1 (6 bases). Germline loops: CDR1 MGHRA, CDR2 YSYEKL. V was cut by 7 bases and J by 6 bases, with 21 bases left in between. This CDR3 region has 15 residues. The CDR3 sequence is CASTPRGGASPEAFF. The CDR3 nucleotides read TGCGCCAGCACCCCACGGGGGGGGGCGAGCCCTGAAGCTTTCTTT.

The J gene is TRBJ2-7, the V gene TRBV6-5; TRBD1 agrees at 8 bases. The germline V gene encodes CDR1 MNHEY and CDR2 SVGAGI. After removal of 0 bases from V and 3 bases from J, the junction contained 1 base not matched to a gene. The CDR3 extends over 14 amino acids. CDR3 sequence reads: CASSYSGQGYEQYF. CDR3 in DNA: TGTGCCAGCAGTTACTCCGGACAGGGCTACGAGCAGTACTTC.

The V and J genes are TRBV5-6 and TRBJ1-1; D unresolved. The CDR3 is 13 residues long. V was cut by 4 bases and J by 1 base, with 8 bases left in between. Germline loops: CDR1 SGHDT, CDR2 YYEEEE. The CDR3 DNA reads as TGTGCCAGCAGCCCTCCCTCGAACACTGAAGCTTTCTTT. It codes for CASSPPSNTEAFF. The full variable domain, in which reference TRBV5-6 and TRBJ1-1 provide the parts outside the CDR3, is DAGVTQSPTHLIKTRGQQVTLRCSPKSGHDTVSWYQQALGQGPQFIFQYYEEEERQRGNFPDRFSGHQFPNYSSELNVNALLLGDSALYLCASSPPSNTEAFFGQGTRLTVV.

The V call is TRBV28, the J call TRBJ2-7, with 7 positions matching TRBD1. Losses at the gene ends were 4 bases for V and 2 bases for J; bases not matched to a gene: 5. Looked up from germline, CDR1 is MDHEN and CDR2 is SYDVKM. The CDR3 runs to 14 residues. The CDR3 nucleotides are TGTGCCAGCAGTTCGGGACAGATGGCCTACGAGCAGTACTTC. It is translated as CASSSGQMAYEQYF.

The sample holds one count of this clone. V gene TRBV19 combines with J gene TRBJ2-5; the D call may be TRBD1 or TRBD2 (6 bases each). Between the trimmed V and J ends, which lost 7 bases and 5 bases, there was a span of 20 bases. This CDR3 has 15 amino acids. The V gene's germline CDR1 is LNHDA and CDR2 SQIVND (reference sequence). CDR3 nucleotides: TGTGCCAGTATATCTACGCCGGGGGCCGGGGAGACCCAGTACTTC. The encoded protein is CASISTPGAGETQYF.

The V gene is TRBV4-3, the J gene TRBJ1-4; D not resolved. Germline CDR1 LGHNA, CDR2 YSLEER. This CDR3 comprises 13 residues. V gave up 4 bases and J gave up 11 bases, with 14 bases separating them. The CDR3 loop reads CASSPKPGGKLFF. The CDR3 region has the DNA TGCGCCAGCAGCCCGAAGCCGGGTGGGAAACTGTTTTTT.

CDR3 sequence reads: CASSPRGGSTDTQYF. For the CDR3, the DNA is TGTGCCAGCAGTCCCCGGGGGGGCAGCACAGATACGCAGTATTTT. V gene TRBV25-1 combines with J gene TRBJ2-3; TRBD2 matches at 8 bases. CDR1 and CDR2 from the germline V gene are MGHDK and SYGVNS. This CDR3 spans 15 amino acids. The junction had 4 bases not matched to a gene; V was cut back by 5 bases and J by 0 bases.

This rearrangement joins TRBV15 to TRBJ2-1; 13 nucleotides match TRBD2. The germline V gene encodes CDR1 LNHNV and CDR2 YYDKDF (reference sequence). The CDR3 spans 17 residues. Trimming cost V 2 bases and J 7 bases; bases outside gene matches: 8. The CDR3 here is CATSRYGPGLAGNEQFF. CDR3 nucleotide sequence: TGTGCCACCAGCAGATACGGACCGGGACTAGCGGGGAATGAGCAGTTCTTC.

The chain has TRBV10-1 and TRBJ2-2; D perhaps matches TRBD1 (6 bases). Trimming shortened V by 3 bases and J by 4 bases, and 15 bases separated the two germline ends. The CDR3 length is 16 residues. Germline V gives CDR1 WNHNN, CDR2 SYGVQD (reference sequence). In DNA form, the CDR3 reads TGCGCCAGCAGTGATATGGCAGGGGCGGGCACCGGGGAGCTGTTTTTT. As protein: CASSDMAGAGTGELFF.